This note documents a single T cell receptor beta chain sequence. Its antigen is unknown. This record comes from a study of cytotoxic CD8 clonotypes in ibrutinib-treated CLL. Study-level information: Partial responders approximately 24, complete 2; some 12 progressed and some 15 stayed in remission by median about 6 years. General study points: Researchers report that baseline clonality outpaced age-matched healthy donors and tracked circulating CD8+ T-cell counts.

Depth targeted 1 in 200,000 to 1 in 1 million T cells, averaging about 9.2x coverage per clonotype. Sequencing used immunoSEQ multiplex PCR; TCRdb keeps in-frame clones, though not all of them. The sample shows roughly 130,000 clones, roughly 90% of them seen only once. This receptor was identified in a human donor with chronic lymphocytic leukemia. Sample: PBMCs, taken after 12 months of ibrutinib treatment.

CDR3 sequence reads: CATSRDNGYNQPQHF. As DNA, the CDR3 is TGTGCCACCAGCAGAGATAACGGGTACAATCAGCCCCAGCATTTT. J is TRBJ1-5 and V is TRBV15, with D unclear. The length of the CDR3 is 15 residues. Germline V gene sequence: CDR1 LNHNV, CDR2 YYDKDF (reference sequence). Between the trimmed V and J ends, which lost 0 bases and 3 bases, there was a span of 9 bases.